The 10 T cell receptor beta chains given below trace back to one sample, sequenced in a study of T cell repertoires in cytomegalovirus infection. TCRdb re-derived calls from the reads in MiXCR, one entry per CDR3 protein. The sample includes fewer than 300,000 distinct CDR3 sequences, about 25% of them seen just once. What was sequenced was PBMCs. All receptors derive from a human donor in good health (CMV status not recorded). Some clones in this sample may be carry-over from other donors' samples.

This rearrangement joins TRBV11-2 to TRBJ2-7; D possibly corresponds to TRBD1 (6 bases). Per germline, CDR1 SGHAT and CDR2 FQNNGV. The ends were cut back, 6 bases at V and 0 bases at J, with 18 bases in the middle. The CDR3 spans 16 residues. The CDR3 DNA is TGTGCCAGCAGTTCCCCGGGACACTTGAGCTCCTACGAGCAGTACTTC. This gives the protein CASSSPGHLSSYEQYF. The full variable domain, rest sourced from reference TRBV11-2 and TRBJ2-7, is EAGVAQSPRYKIIEKRQSVAFWCNPISGHATLYWYQQILGQGPKLLIQFQNNGVVDDSQLPKDRFSAERLKGVDSTLKIQPAKLEDSAVYLCASSSPGHLSSYEQYFGPGTRLTVT.

The J gene is TRBJ2-1, the V gene TRBV11-2; unclear D gene. This CDR3 is 12 amino acids long. The V gene's germline CDR1 is SGHAT and CDR2 FQNNGV. The germline V and J ends were trimmed by 3 bases and 5 bases, with 5 bases remaining between them. DNA of the CDR3: TGTGCCAGCAGCTTCATTCACAATGAGCAGTTCTTC. This translates into CASSFIHNEQFF.

This clonotype was seen only a few times. The chain employs TRBV5-1 and TRBJ2-4; D is perhaps TRBD1 (6 bases). Germline V gene lookup returns CDR1 SGHRS and CDR2 YFSETQ. This CDR3 has 17 residues. V was cut by 0 bases and J by 0 bases, with 13 bases left in between. The CDR3 region has the DNA TGCGCCAGCAGCTTGGCCAGGGGCGGTTTAGCCAAAAACATTCAGTACTTC. Its translation is CASSLARGGLAKNIQYF.

In this sample, this clonotype turned up a few times. The chain is built from TRBV7-9 and TRBJ2-2; possibly TRBD1 for D (6 bases). Germline V gene lookup returns CDR1 SEHNR and CDR2 FQNEAQ (reference sequence). The CDR3 is made up of 17 amino acids. Trimming pared 7 bases from V and 1 base from J, leaving 19 bases between. CDR3: CASNNLVSQGNTGELFF. In nucleotides, the CDR3 is TGTGCCAGCAACAACTTAGTGTCACAGGGGAACACCGGGGAGCTGTTTTTT.

The table lists this clonotype with many counts. The rearrangement joins TRBV7-2 to TRBJ2-5, with unresolved D. CDR1 is SGHTA and CDR2 is FQGNSA in the germline V gene. The length of the CDR3 is 11 residues. V was shortened by 7 bases and J by 4 bases, with 7 bases between the two germline ends. For the CDR3, the DNA is TGTGCCAGCAAATTCATAGAGACCCAGTACTTC. Amino acid sequence: CASKFIETQYF.

The chain couples TRBV7-9 to TRBJ1-2; the match to TRBD1 covers 7 bases. Germline CDR1 reads SEHNR; CDR2 reads FQNEAQ (reference sequence). The CDR3 has 14 residues. J gave up 4 bases and V 5 bases, and 7 bases lay outside the gene matches. The CDR3 loop reads CASSPGTALYGYTF. CDR3 in DNA: TGTGCCAGCAGCCCTGGGACAGCTCTCTATGGCTACACCTTC.

This rearrangement joins TRBV4-1 to TRBJ1-6; 7 bases match TRBD1. CDR1 is MGHRA and CDR2 is YSYEKL in the germline V gene. Trimming at V came to 6 bases and at J to 10 bases, leaving 12 bases not matched to a gene. The length of the CDR3 is 15 residues. The CDR3 protein is CASSERDSGASPLHF. CDR3 sequence (DNA): TGCGCCAGCAGTGAAAGGGACAGTGGCGCCTCACCCCTCCACTTT.

This clonotype was seen just once. The chain links TRBV3-1 to TRBJ1-3; 9 nucleotides agree with TRBD1. Per germline, CDR1 LGHDT and CDR2 YNNKEL (reference sequence). V lost 1 base and J lost 0; bases outside the gene matches: 1. CDR3 length: 16 amino acids. DNA for the CDR3: TGTGCCAGCAGCCAAGGGACAGGGGCCTCTGGAAACACCATATATTTT. Translated, it gives CASSQGTGASGNTIYF.

This clonotype was seen many times. The chain couples TRBV6-5 to TRBJ1-5, with D unclear. V dropped 2 bases and J dropped 4 bases, with 6 bases sitting between them. The length of the CDR3 is 13 residues. The germline V gene has CDR1 MNHEY and CDR2 SVGAGI. CDR3 DNA sequence: TGTGCCAGCAGTTACGACGGGAATCAGCCCCAGCATTTT. Its translation: CASSYDGNQPQHF.

This clonotype was picked up one time. This sequence joins TRBV2 and TRBJ2-2; 11 bases map to TRBD2. The CDR3 is made up of 15 amino acids. CDR1 and CDR2 (germline): SNHLY, FYNNEI. The V gene end was trimmed by 7 bases and the J gene end by 7 bases; junction bases not matched to a gene: 8. This CDR3 is CASTVGTSGIGELFF. The CDR3 DNA sequence: TGTGCCAGCACTGTCGGGACTAGCGGTATCGGGGAGCTGTTTTTT. Supplemented by reference TRBV2 and TRBJ2-2, the full variable domain reads EPEVTQTPSHQVTQMGQEVILRCVPISNHLYFYWYRQILGQKVEFLVSFYNNEISEKSEIFDDQFSVERPDGSNFTLKIRSTKLEDSAMYFCASTVGTSGIGELFFGEGSRLTVL.